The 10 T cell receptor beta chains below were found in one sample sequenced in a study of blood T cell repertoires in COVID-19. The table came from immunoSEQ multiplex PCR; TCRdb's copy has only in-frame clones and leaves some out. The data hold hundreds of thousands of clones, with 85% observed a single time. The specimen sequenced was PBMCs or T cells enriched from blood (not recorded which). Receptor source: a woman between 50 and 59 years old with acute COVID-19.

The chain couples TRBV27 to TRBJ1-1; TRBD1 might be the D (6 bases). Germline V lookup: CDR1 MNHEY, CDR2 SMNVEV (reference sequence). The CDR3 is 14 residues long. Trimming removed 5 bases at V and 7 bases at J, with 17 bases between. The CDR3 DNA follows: TGTGCCAGCAGTGCTAACAGGGTTGTGGGTGAAGCTTTCTTT. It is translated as CASSANRVVGEAFF.

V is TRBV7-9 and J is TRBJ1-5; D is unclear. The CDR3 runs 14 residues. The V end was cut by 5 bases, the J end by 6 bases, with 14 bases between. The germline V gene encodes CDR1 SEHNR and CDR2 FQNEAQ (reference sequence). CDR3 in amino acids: CASSPEGSRQPQHF. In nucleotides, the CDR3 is TGTGCCAGCAGCCCAGAGGGCAGCCGTCAGCCCCAGCATTTT. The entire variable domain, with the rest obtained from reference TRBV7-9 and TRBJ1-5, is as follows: DTGVSQNPRHKITKRGQNVTFRCDPISEHNRLYWYRQTLGQGPEFLTYFQNEAQLEKSRLLSDRFSAERPKGSFSTLEIQRTEQGDSAMYLCASSPEGSRQPQHFGDGTRLSIL.

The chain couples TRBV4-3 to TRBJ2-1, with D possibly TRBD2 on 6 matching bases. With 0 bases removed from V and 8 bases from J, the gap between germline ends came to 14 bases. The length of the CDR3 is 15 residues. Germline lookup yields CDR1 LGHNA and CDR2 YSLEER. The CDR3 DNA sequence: TGCGCCAGCAGCCAAGAGTTAGGACCGGGGGATGAGCAGTTCTTC. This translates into CASSQELGPGDEQFF.

The CDR3 here is CASSEATQADTQYF. In nucleotides, the CDR3 is TGTGCCAGCAGTGAAGCTACACAGGCAGATACGCAGTATTTT. J is TRBJ2-3 and V is TRBV2; possible D gene TRBD1, 5 bases. Germline assignment: CDR1 SNHLY and CDR2 FYNNEI. Trimming removed 0 bases at V and 4 bases at J, with 8 bases between. CDR3 size: 14 residues. The full variable domain, rest sourced from reference TRBV2 and TRBJ2-3, is EPEVTQTPSHQVTQMGQEVILRCVPISNHLYFYWYRQILGQKVEFLVSFYNNEISEKSEIFDDQFSVERPDGSNFTLKIRSTKLEDSAMYFCASSEATQADTQYFGPGTRLTVL.

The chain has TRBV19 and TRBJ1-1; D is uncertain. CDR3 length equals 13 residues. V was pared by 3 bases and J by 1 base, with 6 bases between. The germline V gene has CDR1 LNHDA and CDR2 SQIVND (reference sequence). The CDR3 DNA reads TGTGCCAGTAGTATTAAATGGAACACTGAAGCTTTCTTT. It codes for CASSIKWNTEAFF.

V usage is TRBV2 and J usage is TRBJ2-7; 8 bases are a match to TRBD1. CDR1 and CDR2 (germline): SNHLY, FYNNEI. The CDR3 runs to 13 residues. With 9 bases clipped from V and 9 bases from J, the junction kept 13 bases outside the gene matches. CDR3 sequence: CASLFPGQDVQYF. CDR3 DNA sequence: TGTGCCAGTTTGTTCCCGGGACAGGACGTGCAGTACTTC.

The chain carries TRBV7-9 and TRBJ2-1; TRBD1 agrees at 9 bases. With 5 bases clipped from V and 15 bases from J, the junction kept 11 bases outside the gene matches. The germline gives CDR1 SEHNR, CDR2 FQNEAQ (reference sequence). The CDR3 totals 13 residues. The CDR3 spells CASSRPLQGASFF. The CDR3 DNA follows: TGTGCCAGCAGCCGGCCGTTACAGGGGGCGTCGTTCTTC.

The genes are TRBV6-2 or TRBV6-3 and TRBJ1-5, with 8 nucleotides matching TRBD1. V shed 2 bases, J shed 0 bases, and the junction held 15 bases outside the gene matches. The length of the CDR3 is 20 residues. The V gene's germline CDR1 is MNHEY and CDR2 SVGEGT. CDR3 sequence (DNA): TGTGCCAGCAGTTACACGTTACGTACACCGGGACAGGATAGCAATCAGCCCCAGCATTTT. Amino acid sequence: CASSYTLRTPGQDSNQPQHF.

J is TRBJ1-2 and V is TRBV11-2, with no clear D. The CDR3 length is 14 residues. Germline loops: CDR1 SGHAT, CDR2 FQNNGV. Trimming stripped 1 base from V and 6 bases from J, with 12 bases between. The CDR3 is CASSLASAVHGYTF. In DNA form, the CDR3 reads TGTGCCAGCAGCTTAGCGTCAGCGGTCCATGGCTACACCTTC.

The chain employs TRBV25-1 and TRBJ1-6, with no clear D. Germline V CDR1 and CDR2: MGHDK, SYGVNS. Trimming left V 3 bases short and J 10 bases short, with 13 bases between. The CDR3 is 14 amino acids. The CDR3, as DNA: TGTGCCAGCAGTGAGAGCGGGAGTCGGTCACCCCTCCACTTT. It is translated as CASSESGSRSPLHF.